The rows below give T cell receptor beta chains drawn from one sample of a study of CD8+CD57+ T cells in acquired aplastic anemia. Via MiXCR, TCRdb re-called the reads, giving one row per CDR3 protein. Of under 200,000 distinct CDR3 sequences listed, 45% to 55% are singletons. Sequenced sample: sorted CD4+, CD8+, or CD8+CD57+ T cells (not recorded which) from PBMCs. The origin of the receptors is a human donor with aplastic anemia. Each CDR3 is given with its conserved first and last residue. The D gene is left open where the match is weak. Rows may omit the clone size; those that give it use once, few, many or a size class.

J gene,clone size,D gene,V gene,CDR3 protein,CDR3 DNA
TRBJ2-2,few,NA,TRBV6-2/TRBV6-3,CASSEQRAAGELFF,TGTGCCAGCAGCGAGCAGCGGGCGGCTGGGGAGCTGTTTTTT
TRBJ2-1,few,NA,TRBV30,CAWSHGVYNEQFF,TGTGCCTGGAGTCACGGCGTCTACAATGAGCAGTTCTTC
TRBJ2-7,NA,NA,TRBV25-1,CGSSTSSQAAAYEQYF,TGTGGCAGCAGTACATCATCCCAGGCCGCGGCCTACGAGCAGTACTTC
TRBJ2-7,NA,NA,TRBV19,CARPIGQGYEQYF,TGTGCCAGGCCCATAGGGCAGGGGTACGAGCAGTACTTC
TRBJ1-4,NA,NA,TRBV29-1,CSVEGTGGEKLFF,TGCAGCGTTGAGGGTACAGGTGGTGAAAAACTGTTTTTT
TRBJ2-5,NA,TRBD1,TRBV6-1,CASSLTTDRVGETQYF,TGTGCCAGCAGTCTCACTACGGACAGGGTTGGAGAGACCCAGTACTTC
TRBJ2-7,many,NA,TRBV7-8,CASRTAGEQYF,TGTGCCAGCAGAACAGCCGGCGAGCAGTACTTC
TRBJ1-5,many,NA,TRBV10-3,CAISEDGGYQPQHF,TGTGCCATCAGTGAAGATGGAGGGTATCAGCCCCAGCATTTT
TRBJ1-5,NA,TRBD1,TRBV19,CASTTGQGGGQPQHF,TGTGCCAGTACCACAGGACAGGGAGGAGGACAGCCCCAGCATTTT
TRBJ2-5,NA,TRBD2,TRBV24-1,CATAGGQRTSGAETQYF,TGTGCCACCGCCGGGGGGCAAAGGACTAGCGGGGCTGAGACCCAGTACTTC
TRBJ1-3,many,TRBD1,TRBV24-1,CATSDATGEYGNTIYF,TGTGCCACCAGTGACGCGACAGGGGAGTACGGAAACACCATATATTTT
TRBJ1-2,once,TRBD1,TRBV9,CASSPPGQLYGYTF,TGTGCCAGCAGCCCCCCGGGACAGCTCTATGGCTACACCTTC
TRBJ2-1,NA,NA,TRBV10-2,CASSEGFPTPYNEQFF,TGCGCCAGCAGTGAAGGATTCCCGACTCCCTACAATGAGCAGTTCTTC
TRBJ2-5,many,NA,TRBV9,CASSVGEGQETQYF,TGTGCCAGCAGCGTAGGGGAAGGCCAAGAGACCCAGTACTTC
TRBJ2-7,NA,NA,TRBV7-2,CASSNYWGEQYF,TGTGCCAGCAGTAATTACTGGGGGGAGCAGTACTTC
TRBJ2-1,few,TRBD2,TRBV11-2,CASSPKGLAGYNEQFF,TGTGCCAGCAGCCCCAAGGGACTAGCGGGCTACAATGAGCAGTTCTTC
TRBJ1-4,NA,TRBD1,TRBV2,CASSRGTGGVEKLFF,TGTGCCAGCAGCCGAGGGACAGGGGGCGTTGAAAAACTGTTTTTT
TRBJ1-1,NA,NA,TRBV20-1,CSAMDANTEAFF,TGCAGTGCTATGGATGCTAACACTGAAGCTTTCTTT
TRBJ1-3,many,NA,TRBV9,CASSDEGSGNTIYF,TGTGCCAGCAGCGACGAGGGCTCTGGAAACACCATATATTTT
TRBJ2-1,many,NA,TRBV7-9,CASSLRVGTKKYNEQFF,TGTGCCAGCAGCTTACGAGTGGGGACAAAAAAATACAATGAGCAGTTCTTC
TRBJ1-1,many,NA,TRBV11-3,CASSNTGGDTEAFF,TGTGCCAGCAGTAACACGGGTGGTGACACTGAAGCTTTCTTT
TRBJ1-2,NA,NA,TRBV2,CASTLSYLNYGYTF,TGTGCCAGCACACTAAGCTACCTCAACTATGGCTACACCTTC
TRBJ1-1,once,NA,TRBV7-8,CASSRTKAEAFF,TGTGCCAGCAGCCGTACTAAGGCTGAAGCTTTCTTT
TRBJ1-2,NA,TRBD1,TRBV11-2,CASSNREVDRAPGYTF,TGTGCCAGCAGCAACCGAGAGGTGGACAGGGCACCTGGCTACACCTTC
TRBJ1-2,NA,TRBD1,TRBV5-1,CASSLGDRNGYTF,TGCGCCAGCAGCTTGGGGGACAGGAATGGCTACACCTTC
TRBJ1-2,many,NA,TRBV5-1,CASSPEVSGDGYTF,TGCGCCAGCAGCCCGGAGGTGTCGGGGGATGGCTACACCTTC
TRBJ2-2,NA,TRBD2,TRBV7-3,CASSLSGGATGELFF,TGTGCCAGCAGCTTAAGCGGGGGGGCCACCGGGGAGCTGTTTTTT
TRBJ2-3,many,NA,TRBV6-1,CASSEAGGTDTQYF,TGTGCCAGCAGTGAAGCGGGAGGCACAGATACGCAGTATTTT
TRBJ2-7,NA,NA,TRBV6-1,CASSEEGSEQYF,TGTGCCAGCAGCGAGGAGGGATCCGAGCAGTACTTC
TRBJ2-1,many,NA,TRBV7-2,CASKREAYNEQFF,TGTGCCAGCAAAAGGGAGGCCTACAATGAGCAGTTCTTC
TRBJ2-7,many,NA,TRBV12-5,CASGSIYEQYF,TGTGCTAGTGGTTCAATCTACGAGCAGTACTTC
TRBJ2-3,NA,NA,TRBV3-1,CASSQNRVVDTQYF,TGTGCCAGCAGCCAAAATCGAGTTGTGGATACGCAGTATTTT
TRBJ1-2,few,NA,TRBV30,CAWSVTANYGYTF,TGTGCCTGGAGTGTAACAGCAAACTATGGCTACACCTTC
TRBJ2-2,NA,TRBD2,TRBV10-2,CASFPGTTYTGELFF,TGCGCCAGTTTTCCTGGGACTACTTACACCGGGGAGCTGTTTTTT
TRBJ2-2,NA,NA,TRBV19,CASRPTGSNTGELFF,TGTGCCAGTAGGCCGACAGGTTCGAACACCGGGGAGCTGTTTTTT
TRBJ2-7,few,NA,TRBV27,CASRPSPYEQYF,TGTGCCAGCAGACCTAGTCCCTACGAGCAGTACTTC
TRBJ1-2,NA,TRBD1,TRBV12-3/TRBV12-4,CASSLGQYGYTF,TGTGCCAGCAGTCTGGGACAGTATGGCTACACCTTC
TRBJ2-1,few,TRBD1,TRBV27,CASSPDRTGSYNEQFF,TGTGCCAGCAGTCCCGACCGGACAGGCTCCTACAATGAGCAGTTCTTC
TRBJ2-3,NA,TRBD2,TRBV19,CASSTGGGRTDTQYF,TGTGCCAGTAGTACGGGAGGAGGTCGCACAGATACGCAGTATTTT
TRBJ2-2,few,NA,TRBV2,CASRVDLRNTGELFF,TGTGCCAGCAGAGTGGACCTCCGGAACACCGGGGAGCTGTTTTTT
TRBJ1-1,many,NA,TRBV14,CASSQFQGTEAFF,TGTGCCAGCAGCCAGTTCCAGGGGACTGAAGCTTTCTTT
TRBJ2-1,once,NA,TRBV24-1,CAASDLTGNEQFF,TGTGCCGCCAGTGATTTGACGGGTAATGAGCAGTTCTTC
TRBJ1-1,NA,TRBD1,TRBV9,CASSGGGLTYTEAFF,TGTGCCAGCAGCGGAGGGGGCCTTACCTACACTGAAGCTTTCTTT
TRBJ1-6,NA,NA,TRBV7-2,CASSLDSLLHF,TGTGCCAGCAGCTTAGACAGTCTCCTCCACTTT
TRBJ1-6,NA,NA,TRBV7-3,CASRQIYNSPLHF,TGTGCCAGCAGACAAATTTATAATTCACCCCTCCACTTT
TRBJ2-7,many,NA,TRBV30,CAWSDGPSDYEQYF,TGTGCCTGGAGCGACGGGCCTAGCGACTACGAGCAGTACTTC
TRBJ2-1,NA,TRBD1,TRBV4-2,CASSPPRDSHFLGSYNEQFF,TGTGCCAGCAGCCCCCCCCGGGACAGTCATTTTCTAGGCTCCTACAATGAGCAGTTCTTC
TRBJ1-1,few,NA,TRBV15,CATSRDEGRGAFF,TGTGCCACCAGCAGAGATGAGGGGCGTGGAGCTTTCTTT
TRBJ2-7,NA,TRBD2,TRBV4-1,CASSAPTSGYYEQCF,TGCGCCAGCAGCGCACCTACTAGCGGGTATTACGAGCAGTGCTTC
TRBJ2-7,many,TRBD2,TRBV5-6,CASSWGTNYEQYF,TGTGCCAGCAGCTGGGGGACTAACTACGAGCAGTACTTC
TRBJ1-5,many,TRBD1,TRBV5-6,CASSFGTGFGQPQHF,TGTGCCAGCAGCTTCGGGACAGGGTTCGGTCAGCCCCAGCATTTT
TRBJ2-7,NA,NA,TRBV15,CATRAEGSYEQYF,TGTGCCACAAGGGCGGAGGGCTCCTACGAGCAGTACTTC
TRBJ2-1,few,NA,TRBV13,CASTGGGGGYFRGNEQFF,TGTGCCAGCACGGGAGGGGGCGGCGGCTATTTTCGGGGTAATGAGCAGTTCTTC